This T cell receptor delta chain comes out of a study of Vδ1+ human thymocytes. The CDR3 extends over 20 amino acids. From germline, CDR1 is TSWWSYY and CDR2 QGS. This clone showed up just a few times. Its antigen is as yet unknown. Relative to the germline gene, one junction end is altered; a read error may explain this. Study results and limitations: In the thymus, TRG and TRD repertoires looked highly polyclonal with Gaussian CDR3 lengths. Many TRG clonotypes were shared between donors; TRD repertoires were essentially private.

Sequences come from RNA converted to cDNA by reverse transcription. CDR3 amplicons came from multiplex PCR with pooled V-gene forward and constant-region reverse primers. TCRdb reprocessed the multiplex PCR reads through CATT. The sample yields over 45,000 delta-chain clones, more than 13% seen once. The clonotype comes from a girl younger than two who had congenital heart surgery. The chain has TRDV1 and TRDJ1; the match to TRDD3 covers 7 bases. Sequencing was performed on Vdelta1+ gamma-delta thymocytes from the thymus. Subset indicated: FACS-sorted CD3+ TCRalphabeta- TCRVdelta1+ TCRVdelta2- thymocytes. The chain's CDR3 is CALGELAPGQPGDIHDELIF. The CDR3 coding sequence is TGTGCTCTTGGGGAACTTGCGCCTGGCCAACCCGGGGATATTCACGATGAACTCATCTTT.